The 2 T cell receptor beta chains below were found in one sample sequenced in a study of a mutant IDH1 vaccine in newly diagnosed glioma. Time point in this sample: week 35, safety follow-up. Each dose of the vaccine consisted of 300 ug of mutant IDH1 20-mer peptide, with topical imiquimod. Their recognized antigens are unknown. Sequencing was performed with immunoSEQ multiplex PCR; in TCRdb, only in-frame clones are kept and a portion is missing. Here the sample spans tens of thousands of clones, approximately 92% being singletons. The sample consisted of PBMCs, taken from a glioma patient whose treatment included an IDH1 peptide vaccine. The source of these receptors is a man aged 35 to 55 with glioma.

This chain connects TRBV7-2 to TRBJ2-2, with 7 bases lining up with TRBD1. V trimming: 3 bases; J trimming: 7 bases; junction bases outside the gene matches: 5. CDR1 is SGHTA and CDR2 is FQGNSA in the germline V gene. The CDR3 is 14 residues long. CDR3 residues: CASSFDRASGELFF. The DNA of the CDR3 is TGTGCCAGCAGCTTCGACAGGGCCAGCGGGGAGCTGTTTTTT.

This clone occurred once. The V gene is TRBV5-1, the J gene TRBJ2-2, with unresolved D. V was shortened by 4 bases and J by 3 bases, with 10 bases between the two germline ends. The germline CDR1 and CDR2 sequences are SGHRS and YFSETQ. This CDR3 region has 14 residues. CDR3 sequence: CASSHPKDTGELFF. In DNA form, the CDR3 reads TGCGCCAGCAGCCACCCTAAGGACACCGGGGAGCTGTTTTTT.